Following are 26 T cell receptor beta chains from one sample sequenced in a study of OX40 agonist ivuxolimab in advanced cancers. TCRdb keeps only in-frame clones here, not all; method: immunoSEQ multiplex PCR. Of approximately 69,000 clones listed, around 88% are singletons. This specimen was CD4+ or CD8+ T cells sorted from blood, taken in a trial of the OX40 agonist ivuxolimab. The receptors were sampled from an adult with an advanced solid tumor such as melanoma, head and neck, liver or kidney cancer.

The chain employs TRBV28 and TRBJ1-2, with D unresolved. The CDR3 is 14 amino acids. Germline V gene data show CDR1 as MDHEN and CDR2 as SYDVKM. The germline V and J ends were trimmed by 6 bases and 0 bases, with 11 bases remaining between them. CDR3 protein: CASSRPFTNYGYTF. The CDR3 DNA sequence: TGTGCCAGCAGCAGACCTTTCACTAACTATGGCTACACCTTC.

V gene TRBV28 combines with J gene TRBJ2-7; D uncertain. Trimming stripped 2 bases from V and 0 bases from J, with 11 bases between. Germline values: CDR1 MDHEN, CDR2 SYDVKM. The CDR3 has 15 amino acids. The CDR3 sequence: CASSLAQFTSYEQYF. The CDR3 DNA reads TGTGCCAGCAGTTTAGCCCAGTTTACCTCCTACGAGCAGTACTTC.

The genes are TRBV6-6 and TRBJ2-7, with 7 nucleotides matching TRBD1. The CDR3 consists of 14 residues. V shed 7 bases, J shed 1 base, and the junction held 7 bases outside the gene matches. CDR1 MNHNY and CDR2 SVGAGI come from the germline V gene (reference sequence). For the CDR3, the DNA is TGTGCCAGCATGTCGGGACAGCATTCCTACGAGCAGTACTTC. Translated: CASMSGQHSYEQYF.

The chain couples TRBV19 to TRBJ2-3, with 9 bases that match TRBD2. CDR3 length equals 16 residues. V shed 3 bases and J 4 bases; nucleotides not matched to a gene: 8. CDR1 and CDR2 (germline): LNHDA, SQIVND (reference sequence). The CDR3 reads CASSIEAGGVADTQYF. CDR3 sequence (DNA): TGTGCCAGTAGTATTGAAGCGGGAGGAGTCGCAGATACGCAGTATTTT.

The J gene is TRBJ2-7, the V gene TRBV18; D gene uncertain. V was shortened by 6 bases and J by 5 bases, with 11 bases between the two germline ends. CDR1 and CDR2 (germline): KGHSH, LQKENI. The CDR3 is 12 residues long. CDR3 loop: CASSPSLNEQYF. The CDR3 nucleotides are TGTGCCAGCTCTCCCTCTTTGAACGAGCAGTACTTC.

The chain couples TRBV10-3 to TRBJ2-3, with 7 bases identical to TRBD2. The J segment lost 1 base and the V segment lost 0 bases, leaving 4 bases of the junction unmatched. From germline, CDR1 is ENHRY and CDR2 SYGVKD. The CDR3 contains 16 residues. CDR3 amino acids: CAISESYLAGTDTQYF. The CDR3, as DNA: TGTGCCATCAGTGAGTCGTATCTAGCGGGCACAGATACGCAGTATTTT.

This chain uses TRBV11-2 with TRBJ2-5; the match to TRBD2 covers 11 bases. Germline values: CDR1 SGHAT, CDR2 FQNNGV. The CDR3 sequence is 16 residues long. Unmatched junction bases numbered 10, after V lost 5 bases and J lost 5 bases. For the CDR3, the DNA is TGTGCCAGCAGCCGGGACCTAGCGGGAGGAGCTGAGACCCAGTACTTC. Encoded protein: CASSRDLAGGAETQYF. The variable domain in full, completed from reference TRBV11-2 and TRBJ2-5, reads EAGVAQSPRYKIIEKRQSVAFWCNPISGHATLYWYQQILGQGPKLLIQFQNNGVVDDSQLPKDRFSAERLKGVDSTLKIQPAKLEDSAVYLCASSRDLAGGAETQYFGPGTRLLVL.

The chain is built from TRBV7-9 and TRBJ2-1, with a tentative D call TRBD2 (5 bases). The CDR3 consists of 18 residues. The ends were cut back, 7 bases at V and 3 bases at J, with 25 bases in the middle. CDR1 is SEHNR and CDR2 is FQNEAQ in the germline V gene (reference sequence). CDR3 sequence: CASTAPPASGEDYNEQFF. CDR3 in DNA: TGTGCCAGCACCGCCCCCCCGGCGAGCGGTGAAGACTACAATGAGCAGTTCTTC.

The DNA for the CDR3 is TGTGCCAGCACCCGAGGCGGGGTCCGTGAAAAACTGTTTTTT. Amino acid sequence: CASTRGGVREKLFF. The rearrangement uses TRBV6-5 and TRBJ1-4; unclear D gene. The length of the CDR3 is 14 residues. V shed 7 bases and J shed 7 bases, with 16 bases lying between them. Germline loops: CDR1 MNHEY, CDR2 SVGAGI.

The chain couples TRBV10-2 to TRBJ1-5; D is unclear. This CDR3 contains 14 residues. The V end was cut by 4 bases, the J end by 0 bases, with 7 bases between. Germline V gene lookup returns CDR1 WSHSY and CDR2 SAAADI. The CDR3 loop reads CASSAQISNQPQHF. The CDR3 bases are TGCGCCAGCAGTGCACAGATTAGCAATCAGCCCCAGCATTTT.

The chain recombines TRBV6-4 with TRBJ2-3; D ambiguous. The CDR3 covers 13 residues. In germline, CDR1 is MRHNA, CDR2 SNTAGT. Trimming shortened V by 3 bases and J by 6 bases, and 10 bases separated the two germline ends. The CDR3 sequence is CASSDRGGDTQYF. CDR3 DNA sequence: TGTGCCAGCAGTGATAGAGGTGGCGATACGCAGTATTTT.

The chain is built from TRBV2 and TRBJ1-3; a possible D gene is TRBD1 (5 bases). Trimming removed 6 bases from V and 2 bases from J, with 8 bases in between. There are 13 residues in the CDR3. Germline CDR1 is SNHLY and CDR2 is FYNNEI. The CDR3 DNA sequence: TGTGCCAGCAGAGCAGGGCCTGGAAACACCATATATTTT. Encoded protein: CASRAGPGNTIYF.

In its sample, this clone was seen a few times. V and J are TRBV11-2 and TRBJ1-1; D is unresolved. The CDR3 runs 14 residues. CDR1 is SGHAT and CDR2 is FQNNGV in the germline V gene. Between the trimmed V and J ends, which lost 0 bases and 6 bases, there was a span of 11 bases. The CDR3 region is CASSLDLGVSEAFF. As DNA, the CDR3 is TGTGCCAGCAGCTTAGATTTAGGTGTCTCTGAAGCTTTCTTT.

This clone came up a few times. The chain links TRBV9 to TRBJ1-2; tentative D call: TRBD1 (6 bases). The CDR3 spans 13 residues. V gave up 4 bases and J gave up 9 bases, with 16 bases separating them. The germline gives CDR1 SGDLS, CDR2 YYNGEE. Here the CDR3 reads CASSQGQLRSYTF. CDR3 DNA sequence: TGTGCCAGCAGCCAAGGACAGCTCCGGAGCTACACCTTC.

V and J are TRBV2 and TRBJ2-3; 7 bases fit TRBD2. The V gene end was trimmed by 6 bases and the J gene end by 4 bases; junction bases not matched to a gene: 7. CDR1 and CDR2 (germline): SNHLY, FYNNEI. The CDR3 totals 14 residues. CDR3 coding DNA: TGTGCCAGCAGCCGACTAGCTAGTGCAGATACGCAGTATTTT. Translating gives CASSRLASADTQYF.

This rearrangement joins TRBV18 to TRBJ1-2, with D perhaps TRBD1 (6 bases). The CDR3 contains 13 residues. V dropped 6 bases and J dropped 8 bases, with 16 bases sitting between them. CDR1 is KGHSH and CDR2 is LQKENI in the germline V gene. CDR3 residues: CASSVRDTDGYTF. CDR3 coding DNA: TGTGCCAGCTCGGTCCGGGACACGGACGGCTACACCTTC.

A remark on this clone: Other DNA sequences of this sample code for an identical CDR3. The V call is TRBV7-3, the J call TRBJ2-1, with 7 nucleotides matching TRBD2. V was clipped by 5 bases and J by 5 bases; unmatched bases: 3. There are 13 residues in the CDR3. The V gene's germline CDR1 is SGHTA and CDR2 FQGTGA. The CDR3 reads CASSPSGNNEQFF. Here the CDR3 DNA reads TGTGCCAGCAGCCCCAGCGGGAACAATGAGCAGTTCTTC.

This clone was detected only once. The DNA for the CDR3 is TGCGCCAGCAGTCGTGCCCAGACAGGGGGCAACGATCAGCCCCAGCATTTT. Translation gives CASSRAQTGGNDQPQHF. The rearrangement joins TRBV4-1 to TRBJ1-5; TRBD1 aligns across 10 bases. The CDR3 totals 17 residues. Germline-derived CDR1 and CDR2 are MGHRA and YSYEKL. Germline trimming cut 6 bases from V and 5 bases from J; bases unmatched to any gene: 13.

V and J are TRBV7-3 and TRBJ2-2; D uncertain. The V gene's germline CDR1 is SGHTA and CDR2 FQGTGA. The CDR3 spans 14 residues. The V end was cut by 3 bases, the J end by 0 bases, with 5 bases between. The CDR3 DNA reads TGTGCCAGCAGCTTCGAAACGAACACCGGGGAGCTGTTTTTT. This codes for CASSFETNTGELFF. Combining the CDR3 with reference TRBV7-3 and TRBJ2-2 gives the whole variable domain GAGVSQTPSNKVTEKGKYVELRCDPISGHTALYWYRQSLGQGPEFLIYFQGTGAADDSGLPNDRFFAVRPEGSVSTLKIQRTERGDSAVYLCASSFETNTGELFFGEGSRLTVL.

This clone was seen a handful of times. V is TRBV4-1 and J is TRBJ1-4, with TRBD1 identical over 7 bases. Germline V gene sequence: CDR1 MGHRA, CDR2 YSYEKL. Germline trimming cut 0 bases from V and 10 bases from J; bases unmatched to any gene: 8. The CDR3 contains 15 residues. The CDR3 DNA sequence: TGCGCCAGCAGCCAAGAAGCTAGAGGGGGCGGAAAACTGTTTTTT. This sequence encodes CASSQEARGGGKLFF.

This clone came up a few times. This chain links TRBV28 with TRBJ2-7, with D uncertain. Germline CDR1 MDHEN, CDR2 SYDVKM. This CDR3 is built from 12 residues. Trimming left V 8 bases short and J 2 bases short, with 10 bases between. The CDR3 DNA is TGTGCCAGCTCTCAAGATACCTACGAGCAGTACTTC. This sequence encodes CASSQDTYEQYF.

The chain combines TRBV14 with TRBJ1-2; D is unclear. This CDR3 spans 13 amino acids. V was clipped by 3 bases and J by 4 bases, with 9 bases between them. Per germline, CDR1 SGHDN and CDR2 FVKESK. The CDR3 nucleotides are TGTGCCAGCAGCCAGGTTACAGCCTATGGCTACACCTTC. Protein: CASSQVTAYGYTF.

CDR3 in amino acids: CASSELRGNTEAFF. In DNA form, the CDR3 reads TGTGCCAGCAGTGAGCTTCGAGGGAACACTGAAGCTTTCTTT. The chain has TRBV2 and TRBJ1-1; D ambiguous. The CDR3 loop spans 14 amino acids. Trimming stripped 3 bases from V and 1 base from J, with 9 bases between. CDR1 and CDR2 (germline): SNHLY, FYNNEI.

This clone was observed a few times. The chain links TRBV7-9 to TRBJ1-2; a possible D gene is TRBD1 (5 bases). The CDR3 is made up of 12 amino acids. Trimming pared 3 bases from V and 3 bases from J, leaving 5 bases between. CDR1 is SEHNR and CDR2 is FQNEAQ in the germline V gene (reference sequence). The CDR3 nucleotides read TGTGCCAGCAGCTTGACAGACTATGGCTACACCTTC. Protein: CASSLTDYGYTF.

This clone has just one count. The rearrangement links TRBV28 to TRBJ1-2, with TRBD1 matching 7 bases. CDR3 length: 14 amino acids. CDR1 is MDHEN and CDR2 is SYDVKM in the germline V gene. V lost 5 bases, J lost 2 bases, and 5 bases stayed unmatched. The CDR3 spells CASSPMTGNYGYTF. CDR3 DNA: TGTGCCAGCAGTCCGATGACAGGGAACTATGGCTACACCTTC.

This clone was seen just once. V is TRBV7-3 and J is TRBJ2-5; 12 nucleotides align to TRBD2. Per the germline V gene, CDR1 is SGHTA and CDR2 is FQGTGA. V lost 3 bases and J lost 1; bases outside the gene matches: 3. There are 16 residues in the CDR3. CDR3 DNA: TGTGCCAGCAGCTTCGGACTAGCGGGGACCCAAGAGACCCAGTACTTC. Translation gives CASSFGLAGTQETQYF.